The 2 T cell receptor beta chains presented below share a single source sample, sequenced in a study of shared clonotypes between healthy human individuals. This table comes from immunoSEQ multiplex PCR, and its TCRdb copy is limited to in-frame clones, with some not included. The sample includes 660,000 or so clones, 96% seen only once; the top ten take less than 0.12%. Naive CD8 cells were CD45RO-negative, positively selected for CCR7, excluding terminally differentiated effector memory CD45RA+ cells. The material sequenced was naive CD8+ T cells sorted from blood. The receptors originated from a young woman in good health.

The rearrangement links TRBV29-1 to TRBJ1-2, with 7 bases fitting TRBD1. CDR3 length equals 13 residues. Per the germline V gene, CDR1 is SQVTM and CDR2 is ANQGSEA. The V segment lost 4 bases and the J segment 3 bases; nucleotides outside the gene matches: 5. The DNA of the CDR3 is TGCAGCGTTGGGGAGGGGGCGGACTATGGCTACACCTTC. Encoded protein: CSVGEGADYGYTF.

The chain has TRBV16 and TRBJ1-5, with 9 bases matching TRBD1. The CDR3 consists of 15 residues. The J segment lost 5 bases and the V segment lost 5 bases, leaving 7 bases of the junction unmatched. CDR1 KGHSY and CDR2 FQNENV come from the germline V gene. Written as DNA, the CDR3 is TGTGCCAGCAGCTTGGACAGGGGAGGGCATCAGCCCCAGCATTTT. Translated, it gives CASSLDRGGHQPQHF. Complete variable domain (other parts from reference TRBV16 and TRBJ1-5): GEEVAQTPKHLVRGEGQKAKLYCAPIKGHSYVFWYQQVLKNEFKFLISFQNENVFDETGMPKERFSAKCLPNSPCSLEIQATKLEDSAVYFCASSLDRGGHQPQHFGDGTRLSIL.